The present entry profiles one T cell receptor beta chain with its context. It has no known antigen specificity. Base qualities are missing; no much larger clone stands one base away. This entry belongs to a study of regulatory T cells in long-lasting Graves disease listed by TCRdb under 2021. At the level of the whole study: Persistent Graves' disease was defined as antithyroid drug treatment for over 5 years with persistently positive TSH receptor autoantibodies. Peripheral blood TCR sequencing and RNA sequencing compared persistent Graves' disease patients with newly diagnosed Graves' disease patients. The study was conducted in China and was registered as a clinical trial. A total of 35 or so samples were covered by TCR sequencing, comprising some 13 persistent and around 20 newly diagnosed Graves' disease patients. Persistent Graves' disease patients in the clinical cohort had taken antithyroid drugs for roughly ten years on average. Study-wide findings and limitations: The authors noted that the small sample size was a limitation that may lower accuracy. Lower TCR Shannon entropy and fewer highly expanded clones were observed in persistent Graves' disease patients than in newly diagnosed patients, which suggested clonal expansion. Patients with persistent disease shared more public clonotypes (about 2,500) than newly diagnosed patients did (around 930). Only the TCR beta chain was sequenced and analyzed. Only peripheral blood was studied, because thyroid tissue, the primary lesion, was inaccessible. Preferential use of TRBV28, TRBJ1-2 and TRBJ2-5 was observed in persistent disease, whereas TRBV20-1 and TRBJ2-1 were favored in newly diagnosed disease.

This specimen's time point label, per the study, means: persistent/refractory GD, antithyroid drugs over 5 years with positive TRAb. RNA was extracted from PBMCs in TRIzol for both TCR sequencing and RNA sequencing. Graves' disease was diagnosed according to American Thyroid Association guidelines. Patients for the study were recruited at an endocrinology department in Xi'an, China. From each patient, 7.5 to 10 milliliters of peripheral blood was collected into an EDTA anticoagulant tube. PBMCs were isolated by Ficoll Paque Plus density gradient separation without further T cell sorting. An Agilent 2100 Bioanalyzer and agarose gel were used to check RNA quality, and a NanoDrop 2000 was used to measure RNA concentration. The germline V and J ends show losses of 4 bases and 3 bases respectively, and no gene match explains 4 bases of the junction. Based on the germline V gene, the CDR1 and CDR2 sequences are MNHEY and SVGAGI. From cysteine to phenylalanine, the CDR3 is 15 amino acids long. Left in the record is the CDR3 DNA by itself, 45 bases read in frame from the first base.

Library preparation employed multiplex PCR. Sequenced using an Illumina HiSeq 4000. To build TCR beta libraries, CDR3 regions were amplified by Arm-PCR using iRepertoire HTBI primers. PCR products were gel purified before sequencing. Per the original workflow: Gene usage analysis of CDR3 amino acid clonotypes used the 62 TRBV and 14 to 15 TRBJ segments found across samples. Filtered high-quality paired reads were merged into contigs using COPE and FqMerger. BLAST was used to align contigs to the IMGT TRBV, TRBD and TRBJ reference genes, and CDR3 was defined following IMGT. Any clonotype with a frequency above 0.1% was classified as a highly expanded clone. Repertoire diversity was measured by Shannon entropy, and V-J evenness by the Gini coefficient. A clonotype was considered public if more than one individual shared it. In TCRdb, the public reads were trimmed at Q25 with fastp and aligned with MiXCR, with productive beta chains retained. Rows matching on CDR3 protein sequence are summarized as one entry with the most common DNA and genes. TCRdb assigned the V and J calls; the authors' analysis was not used. Recorded for this sample are 400,000 to 450,000 distinct CDR3 sequences; 20% to 25% of them occurred a single time. The top ten hold around 24% of the sample.

The rearrangement joined TRBV6-5 to TRBJ2-1, and 9 bases in between align with TRBD1. The receptor's source is a female donor with Graves disease. The sample here was peripheral blood mononuclear cells (PBMCs), taken when the disease was refractory, from a patient treated with antithyroid drugs. The CDR3 region has the sequence CASSSGQGNYNEQFF. The nucleotide sequence is given as TGTGCCAGCAGTTCGGGACAGGGTAACTACAATGAGCAGTTCTTC.